Given below is one TCR beta chain in context. Antigen: not known. The CDR3 extends over 11 amino acids. V lost 8 bases to trimming and J lost 6 bases, with 13 bases between them. Germline V gene sequence: CDR1 DFQATT, CDR2 SNEGSKA (reference sequence). Investigators reverse transcribed all isolated RNA, so they sequenced expressed TCRB transcripts. Method: immunoSEQ multiplex PCR; TCRdb's copy keeps in-frame clones and lacks some. The sample yields 240,000 or so clones, around 21% seen once. A heparinised blood draw that averaged about 100 mL was obtained once from each donor. This sample is drawn from a study of beta chain features in type 1 diabetes. Study-level points and caveats: Any HLA type influence on TCRB rearrangement was left unresolved here. Shorter TCRB CDR3s, moderately but significantly so, were found in Type 1 diabetes patients in all four CD4+ subsets. Short templates might get an advantage during PCR, and this would be equal in patients and controls.

The receptor was isolated from a woman in her thirties or forties with type 1 diabetes. Material: naive CD4+ T cells from blood. The chain employs TRBV20-1 and TRBJ1-2; D is ambiguous. CDR3 in amino acids: CSPLGRNGYTF. The CDR3 region has the DNA TGCAGTCCACTGGGGAGGAATGGCTACACCTTC.